These T cell receptor beta chains were read from a single sample in a study of shared clonotypes between healthy human individuals. Data came from immunoSEQ multiplex PCR; TCRdb stores just in-frame clones and leaves some out. The sample has 1,500,000 or so clones; roughly 97% are singletons. Sequencing was done on a sample of naive CD4+ T cells sorted from blood. The receptors derive from a man aged 25-45 years in good health. Each CDR3 is given with its conserved first and last residue. D genes are given only for firm matches. Only part of the rows carry a size: once, few, many, or a class if the clone is expanded.

j_call | d_call | v_call | clone_size | cdr3_nt | cdr3_aa
TRBJ2-1 | TRBD2 | TRBV7-6 | . | TGTGCCAGCAGCTTTAGCGGGAGGGTGGGGAATGAGCAGTTCTTC | CASSFSGRVGNEQFF
TRBJ2-7 | . | TRBV11-3 | . | TGTGCCAGCAGCTTACCGAGCTATAGCTCCTACGAGCAGTACTTC | CASSLPSYSSYEQYF
TRBJ2-1 | TRBD2 | TRBV4-3 | . | TGCGCCAGCAGCCAAACCCTAGCGGGAGGCAGAAATGAGCAGTTCTTC | CASSQTLAGGRNEQFF
TRBJ2-7 | TRBD1 | TRBV5-4 | . | TGTGCCAGCAGCCCGCAGGGGGCCTTGAGCTCCTACGAGCAGTACTTC | CASSPQGALSSYEQYF
TRBJ2-7 | TRBD2 | TRBV11-2 | . | TGTGCCAGCAGCTTGGGCGGGACTAGCGGGAGTAAGTACGAGCAGTACTTC | CASSLGGTSGSKYEQYF
TRBJ2-7 | . | TRBV19 | once | TGTGCCAGTAGTCCGGACCGGAATCCCTACGAGCAGTACTTC | CASSPDRNPYEQYF
TRBJ2-1 | . | TRBV6-5 | . | TGTGCCAGCAGTTACTCCCCGACTAGGGTCCATGAGCAGTTCTTC | CASSYSPTRVHEQFF
TRBJ1-1 | . | TRBV10-3 | . | TGTGCCATCAGCCGCCAATTCAGGGGCGTGGGCACTGAAGCTTTCTTT | CAISRQFRGVGTEAFF
TRBJ2-1 | TRBD2 | TRBV5-1 | . | TGCGCCAGCAGCTTCTCGACTAGCGGTAGCTCCTACAATGAGCAGTTCTTC | CASSFSTSGSSYNEQFF
TRBJ1-5 | . | TRBV30 | . | TGTGCCTGGAGTGTACTCGACAATCAGCCCCAGCATTTT | CAWSVLDNQPQHF
TRBJ1-5 | . | TRBV6-4 | . | TGTGCCAGCCCTGGGTGGGGGCCAAGCAATCAGCCCCAGCATTTT | CASPGWGPSNQPQHF
TRBJ2-1 | . | TRBV6-6 | once | TGTGCCAGCAGACTCGGAGGGATCAATGAGCAGTTCTTC | CASRLGGINEQFF
TRBJ2-1 | . | TRBV10-2 | . | TGCGCCAGCAGAGGAGGGAGCTCCTACAATGAGCAGTTCTTC | CASRGGSSYNEQFF
TRBJ2-3 | . | TRBV28 | . | TGTGCCAGCAGCCGCACAGATACGCAGTATTTT | CASSRTDTQYF
TRBJ2-1 | TRBD2 | TRBV11-3 | . | TGTGCCAGCAGCTTAACTAGCGGGACTCACAATGAGCAGTTCTTC | CASSLTSGTHNEQFF
TRBJ2-1 | . | TRBV9 | once | TGTGCCAGCAGCGTAGTACCGGGGGCGGGGGCACACAATGAGCAGTTCTTC | CASSVVPGAGAHNEQFF
TRBJ1-4 | . | TRBV30 | . | TGTGCCTGGAGCGTAACAACTAATGAAAAACTGTTTTTT | CAWSVTTNEKLFF
TRBJ2-7 | TRBD1 | TRBV28 | . | TGTGCCAGCAGTAAACATGGACAGGACTACGAGCAGTACTTC | CASSKHGQDYEQYF
TRBJ2-2 | TRBD1 | TRBV7-6 | . | TGTGCCAGCAGCCGACTCCTGGGGACAGGGGTTTCCCCCCGGGTTGCCGGGGAGCTGTTTTTT | CASSRLLGTGVSPRVAGELFF
TRBJ2-5 | TRBD2 | TRBV9 | . | TGTGCCAGCAGCCCAAGCGGGGAGTCCCCGAGCCAGTACTTC | CASSPSGESPSQYF
TRBJ2-4 | TRBD2 | TRBV11-3 | . | TGTGCCAGCAGTGTTAGCGGGAGTGACATTCAGTACTTC | CASSVSGSDIQYF
TRBJ2-2 | TRBD2 | TRBV5-1 | . | TGCGCCAGCAGCTTGGCGTGGAGGCTAGCGGGAGGCAGAACCGGGGAGCTGTTTTTT | CASSLAWRLAGGRTGELFF
TRBJ1-5 | . | TRBV10-3 | . | TGTGCCATCGGGCAGGATAGCAATCAGCCCCAGCATTTT | CAIGQDSNQPQHF
TRBJ2-1 | . | TRBV28 | . | TGTGCCAGCAGTTTTCCCTCCTACAATGAGCAGTTCTTC | CASSFPSYNEQFF
TRBJ1-3 | . | TRBV12-5 | . | TGTGCTAGTGGTTTGGTACTGGAGGGGGTGAGTTTCGGAAACACCATATATTTT | CASGLVLEGVSFGNTIYF
TRBJ2-6 | . | TRBV28 | . | TGTGCCAGCACTTCAACAAGCTCTGGGGCCAACGTCCTGACTTTC | CASTSTSSGANVLTF
TRBJ1-6 | . | TRBV25-1 | . | TGTGCCAGCAAGGCCTCCAGCGCTTCACCCCTCCACTTT | CASKASSASPLHF
TRBJ1-5 | . | TRBV28 | . | TGTGCCAGCAAGGCAGGTGTAGGGCAGCCCCAGCATTTT | CASKAGVGQPQHF
TRBJ2-3 | TRBD2 | TRBV27 | . | TGTGCCAGCAGTTTCGCGGGACTAGAGACAGATACGCAGTATTTT | CASSFAGLETDTQYF
TRBJ2-5 | . | TRBV5-4 | . | TGTGCCAGCAGCTTGACGGGAGTAGAGACCCAGTACTTC | CASSLTGVETQYF
TRBJ1-5 | TRBD1 | TRBV5-4 | once | TGTGCCAGCAGCAAAGACAGGGATCAGCCCCAGCATTTT | CASSKDRDQPQHF
TRBJ2-3 | . | TRBV2 | . | TGTGCCAGCAGTTCAGAGGCTAGCGCACACACAGATACGCAGTATTTT | CASSSEASAHTDTQYF
TRBJ2-7 | . | TRBV4-3 | . | TGCGCCAGCAGCCAAGAATTAGGGCAGTCCTACGAGCAGTACTTC | CASSQELGQSYEQYF
TRBJ2-1 | TRBD2 | TRBV7-2 | . | TGTGCCAGCAGCTTAGCGGCTAGCGGGAGCTATGAGCAGTTCTTC | CASSLAASGSYEQFF
TRBJ2-7 | TRBD2 | TRBV5-4 | . | TGTGCCAGCAGCTCGGGGACTAGCGGAACCCCCTCCGAGCAGTACTTC | CASSSGTSGTPSEQYF
TRBJ2-7 | . | TRBV28 | . | TGTGCCAGCAGTTCCGGGACGGTGTCCTACGAGCAGTACTTC | CASSSGTVSYEQYF
TRBJ2-1 | TRBD1 | TRBV9 | . | TGTGCCAGCAGCGAAAAACACGGGACAGGTGGTCACGAGCAGTTCTTC | CASSEKHGTGGHEQFF
TRBJ1-4 | TRBD1 | TRBV5-1 | . | TGCGCCAGCAGCACTTCCGGGACAGGGGATGAAAAACTGTTTTTT | CASSTSGTGDEKLFF
TRBJ2-5 | TRBD2 | TRBV29-1 | once | TGCAGCGTTGATGGCCTAGCGGCTCAAGAGACCCAGTACTTC | CSVDGLAAQETQYF
TRBJ2-1 | . | TRBV14 | . | TGTGCCAGCAGCCAACTCCAACAGGATCAAAATGAGCAGTTCTTC | CASSQLQQDQNEQFF
TRBJ2-7 | TRBD1 | TRBV27 | . | TGTGCCAGCAGTTTCCGGACAGGACGAGGCGAGCAGTACTTC | CASSFRTGRGEQYF
TRBJ2-3 | . | TRBV11-2 | . | TGTGCCAGCAGGATAGGGACCAGCACAGATACGCAGTATTTT | CASRIGTSTDTQYF
TRBJ2-1 | TRBD2 | TRBV7-9 | . | TGTGCCAGCAGCTTTGGGACTAGCTCGAATGAGCAGTTCTTC | CASSFGTSSNEQFF
TRBJ2-7 | TRBD2 | TRBV6-1 | . | TGTGCCAGCAGTGAAAGTCCGCTAGCGGGAGGAAGCTCCTACGAGCAGTACTTC | CASSESPLAGGSSYEQYF
TRBJ2-4 | TRBD2 | TRBV14 | . | TGTGCCAGCAGCCAAGATTCTAGCGGGACCGGGAGAAACATTCAGTACTTC | CASSQDSSGTGRNIQYF
TRBJ2-3 | TRBD2 | TRBV5-1 | . | TGCGCCAGCAGCCATGGACTAGCGGGAGACACAGATACGCAGTATTTT | CASSHGLAGDTDTQYF
TRBJ2-5 | TRBD2 | TRBV14 | . | TGTGCCAGCAGCCAAGTACGGACTAGCGGAGGGGGGGAGACCCAGTACTTC | CASSQVRTSGGGETQYF
TRBJ2-3 | TRBD2 | TRBV10-3 | once | TGTGCCATCTCGGTCTTGGGACTAGCGGGAGAAAAGCAGTATTTT | CAISVLGLAGEKQYF
TRBJ2-1 | . | TRBV25-1 | . | TGTGCCAGCGGACCCATGGGCAATGAGCAGTTCTTC | CASGPMGNEQFF
TRBJ2-7 | . | TRBV28 | . | TGTGCCAGCAGTTTAACAGGGAAGCCAACGAAGCAGTACTTC | CASSLTGKPTKQYF
TRBJ2-5 | . | TRBV7-2 | . | TGTGCCAGCAGCGGGGGCCTGGCGGAGACCCAGTACTTC | CASSGGLAETQYF
TRBJ2-5 | . | TRBV5-4 | . | TGTGCCAGCAGCTTGGTGACAGCAGAGACCCAGTACTTC | CASSLVTAETQYF
TRBJ2-7 | . | TRBV29-1 | . | TGCAGCGCCGAGGAGGCAGTATCCTACGAGCAGTACTTC | CSAEEAVSYEQYF
TRBJ2-1 | . | TRBV5-6 | . | TGTGCCAGCAGCTCCCGGGACTTGATCTTGAATGAGCAGTTCTTC | CASSSRDLILNEQFF
TRBJ2-7 | TRBD2 | TRBV29-1 | . | TGCAGCACACGCGGGGGCTACGAGCAGTACTTC | CSTRGGYEQYF
TRBJ2-7 | . | TRBV25-1 | . | TGTGCCAGCAGCCTAGATTACGAGCAGTACTTC | CASSLDYEQYF
TRBJ2-3 | TRBD2 | TRBV28 | . | TGTGCCAGCAGTTTGTCTAGCGGGGCGGGCACAGATACGCAGTATTTT | CASSLSSGAGTDTQYF
TRBJ1-5 | TRBD1 | TRBV15 | . | TGTGCCACCAGCAGAGTCGTCGGGACAGTGATCAATCAGCCCCAGCATTTT | CATSRVVGTVINQPQHF
TRBJ1-2 | TRBD1 | TRBV5-1 | . | TGCGCCAGCAGCTTGGGGGGACAGAGTGGTGGCTACACCTTC | CASSLGGQSGGYTF